One sample yielded the 3 T cell receptor beta chains listed below, sequenced in a study of cytotoxic CD8 clonotypes in ibrutinib-treated CLL. The assay was immunoSEQ multiplex PCR, and TCRdb's table has in-frame clones only and misses some. This table has about 310,000 clones, around four fifths appearing once. Material: PBMCs, obtained before ibrutinib treatment. These receptors originate from a human donor with chronic lymphocytic leukemia.

This clone has a handful of counts. The V and J genes are TRBV6-6 and TRBJ2-1; the match to TRBD1 covers 7 bases. The CDR3 spans 11 residues. The germline V gene encodes CDR1 MNHNY and CDR2 SVGAGI (reference sequence). J gave up 7 bases and V 8 bases, and 2 bases lay outside the gene matches. As DNA, the CDR3 is TGTGCCAGCGGCAGGGGGAATGAGCAGTTCTTC. This codes for CASGRGNEQFF.

The chain carries TRBV11-3 and TRBJ2-3; no reliable D call. Germline V gene data show CDR1 as SGHNT and CDR2 as YENEEA. The CDR3 has 13 residues. V was shortened by 1 base and J by 2 bases, with 4 bases between the two germline ends. As DNA, the CDR3 is TGTGCCAGCAGCTTAGGGACCACAGATACGCAGTATTTT. Translated: CASSLGTTDTQYF. Using reference TRBV11-3 and TRBJ2-3 for the parts outside the CDR3, the full variable domain is EAGVVQSPRYKIIEKKQPVAFWCNPISGHNTLYWYLQNLGQGPELLIRYENEEAVDDSQLPKDRFSAERLKGVDSTLKIQPAELGDSAVYLCASSLGTTDTQYFGPGTRLTVL.

J is TRBJ2-1 and V is TRBV2; D could derive from TRBD1 or TRBD2 (5 bases each). This CDR3 spans 12 amino acids. The V gene's germline CDR1 is SNHLY and CDR2 FYNNEI. Trimming pared 4 bases from V and 10 bases from J, leaving 11 bases between. CDR3 bases: TGTGCCAGCAGTGTCGGGGCTTACGAGCAGTTCTTC. This gives the protein CASSVGAYEQFF.